This entry describes one T cell receptor (beta chain). Its specificity is not known. The data belong to a study of cytomegalovirus exposure and HLA in healthy donors. The CDR3 length is 15 residues. Germline CDR1 is SGHAT and CDR2 is FQNNGV. V was pared by 2 bases and J by 3 bases, with 3 bases of the junction left unmatched. Points from the study as a whole: There were reportedly fewer N-insertions in an Asian-associated ancestry cluster than the roughly 700-donor mean, in a later analysis.

The PCR employed 60 Vbeta primers together with 13 Jbeta primers. TCRdb keeps only in-frame clones here, not all; method: immunoSEQ multiplex PCR. The table lists fewer than 140,000 clones, roughly 82% of them singletons. Sequenced input: PBMCs. The chain joins TRBV11-2 to TRBJ2-2, with TRBD2 identical over 7 bases. This clonotype originated in a man aged 50-60 years in good health and CMV-seronegative. The CDR3 spells CASSLSGADTGELFF. CDR3 nucleotides: TGTGCCAGCAGCTTAAGCGGGGCGGACACCGGGGAGCTGTTTTTT.